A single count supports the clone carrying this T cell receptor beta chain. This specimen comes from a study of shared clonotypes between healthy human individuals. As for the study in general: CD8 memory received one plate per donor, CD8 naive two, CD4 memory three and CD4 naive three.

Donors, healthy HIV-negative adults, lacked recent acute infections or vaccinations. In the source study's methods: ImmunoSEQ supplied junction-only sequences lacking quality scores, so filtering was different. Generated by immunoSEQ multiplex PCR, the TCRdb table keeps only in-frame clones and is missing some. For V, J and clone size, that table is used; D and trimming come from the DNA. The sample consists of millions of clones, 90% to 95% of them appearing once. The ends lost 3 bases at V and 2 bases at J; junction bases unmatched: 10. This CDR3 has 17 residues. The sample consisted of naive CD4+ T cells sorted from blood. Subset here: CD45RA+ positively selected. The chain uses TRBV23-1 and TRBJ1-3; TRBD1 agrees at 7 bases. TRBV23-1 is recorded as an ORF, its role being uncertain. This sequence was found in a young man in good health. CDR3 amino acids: CASSHLDREEAGNTIYF. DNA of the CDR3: TGCGCCAGCAGTCACCTCGACAGGGAAGAGGCTGGAAACACCATATATTTT.